This T cell receptor beta chain is drawn from a study of CD8+CD57+ T cells in acquired aplastic anemia. Study in general: Sorted CD4+ and CD8+ cell DNA averaged approximately 3 ug. In CD4+ cells, healthy donors produced an average of about 10 million reads.

General study findings and limits: Roughly 28 was the count of CD8+ CDR3 sequences that patients shared with controls. CD8+ Simpson's diversity in patients was not significantly different from that in controls.

Germline assignment: CDR1 LNHDA and CDR2 SQIVND (reference sequence). The trim removed 5 bases at V and 11 bases at J, leaving 7 bases unmatched. The CDR3 totals 14 residues. Only a few counts were recorded for this clonotype. Its antigen is not identified. Investigators profiled TCR beta VDJ and CDR3 from genomic DNA template. TCRdb reprocessed the reads via MiXCR and lists one record per CDR3 protein. This table holds around 190,000 distinct CDR3 sequences, 61% found once. V gene TRBV19 combines with J gene TRBJ1-6; 9 bases align to TRBD1. This TCR came from a human donor in good health. The material sequenced was sorted CD4+, CD8+, or CD8+CD57+ T cells (not recorded which) from PBMCs. DNA for the CDR3: TGTGCCAGTAGTGTGGGGGACAGGGCGACACCCCTCCACTTT. Protein sequence: CASSVGDRATPLHF.